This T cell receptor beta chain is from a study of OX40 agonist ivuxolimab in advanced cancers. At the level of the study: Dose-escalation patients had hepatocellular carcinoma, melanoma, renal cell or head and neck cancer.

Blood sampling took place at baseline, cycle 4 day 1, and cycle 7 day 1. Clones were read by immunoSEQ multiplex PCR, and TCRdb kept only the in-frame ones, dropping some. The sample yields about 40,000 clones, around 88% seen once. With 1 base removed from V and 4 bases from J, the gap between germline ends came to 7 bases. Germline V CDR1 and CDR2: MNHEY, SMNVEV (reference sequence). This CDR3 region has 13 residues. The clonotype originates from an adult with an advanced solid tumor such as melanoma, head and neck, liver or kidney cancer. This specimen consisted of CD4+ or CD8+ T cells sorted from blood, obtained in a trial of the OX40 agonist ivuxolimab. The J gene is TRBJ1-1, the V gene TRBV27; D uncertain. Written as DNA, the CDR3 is TGTGCCAGCAGTTTATACGTCAGCACTGAAGCTTTCTTT. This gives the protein CASSLYVSTEAFF.